These 32 T cell receptor beta chains were all obtained from the same sample, sequenced in a study of radiotherapy plus CTLA-4 blockade in lung cancer. This table comes from immunoSEQ multiplex PCR, and its TCRdb copy is limited to in-frame clones, with some not included. There are under 35,000 clones in the sample; 60% to 80% occur only once, and roughly 5.1% lies in the top ten. The source material was peripheral blood, sampled from a patient treated with radiotherapy plus ipilimumab. The origin of the receptors is a human donor with non-small cell lung cancer whose response to radiotherapy plus ipilimumab could not be evaluated.

This clone has just one count. This sequence joins TRBV5-4 and TRBJ2-3, with 9 bases that match TRBD2. Germline V gene lookup returns CDR1 SGHNT and CDR2 YYREEE (reference sequence). Trimming cost V 4 bases and J 2 bases; bases outside gene matches: 14. The length of the CDR3 is 18 residues. The CDR3 loop reads CASSPPGGASGNTDTQYF. In nucleotides, the CDR3 is TGTGCCAGCAGCCCTCCCGGGGGGGCTAGCGGGAACACAGATACGCAGTATTTT. Supplemented by reference TRBV5-4 and TRBJ2-3, the full variable domain reads ETGVTQSPTHLIKTRGQQVTLRCSSQSGHNTVSWYQQALGQGPQFIFQYYREEENGRGNFPPRFSGLQFPNYSSELNVNALELDDSALYLCASSPPGGASGNTDTQYFGPGTRLTVL.

This clone was seen only once. CDR3 DNA sequence: TGTGCCAGTAGCCTCAGAGGAAACACCATATATTTT. Its protein is CASSLRGNTIYF. The gene calls are TRBV19 and TRBJ1-3; D unclear. CDR1 and CDR2 (germline): LNHDA, SQIVND (reference sequence). There are 12 residues in the CDR3. Trimming stripped 6 bases from V and 4 bases from J, with 7 bases between.

This chain connects TRBV5-4 to TRBJ2-7; TRBD2 agrees at 7 bases. CDR3 length: 15 amino acids. V trimming: 2 bases; J trimming: 7 bases; junction bases outside the gene matches: 12. From germline, CDR1 is SGHNT and CDR2 YYREEE (reference sequence). This CDR3 is CASSFRPAGAGEQYF. CDR3 nucleotides: TGTGCCAGCAGCTTCCGTCCGGCGGGAGCCGGGGAGCAGTACTTC. Filled out from reference TRBV5-4 and TRBJ2-7, the complete variable domain reads ETGVTQSPTHLIKTRGQQVTLRCSSQSGHNTVSWYQQALGQGPQFIFQYYREEENGRGNFPPRFSGLQFPNYSSELNVNALELDDSALYLCASSFRPAGAGEQYFGPGTRLTVT.

The chain combines TRBV5-1 with TRBJ2-1; 13 bases are a match to TRBD2. The V and J ends lost 4 bases and 5 bases, in that order; junction bases with no gene match: 12. The V gene's germline CDR1 is SGHRS and CDR2 YFSETQ. This CDR3 contains 18 residues. CDR3 in amino acids: CASSPDPRTSGGNNEQFF. CDR3 bases: TGCGCCAGCAGCCCGGACCCAAGGACTAGCGGGGGTAACAATGAGCAGTTCTTC.

J is TRBJ2-1 and V is TRBV10-3, with 14 bases aligning to TRBD2. CDR1 and CDR2 from the germline V gene are ENHRY and SYGVKD. This CDR3 contains 15 residues. V lost 7 bases and J lost 5; bases outside the gene matches: 4. CDR3 nucleotides: TGTGCCATCACTCGACTAGCGGGAGGGAACAATGAGCAGTTCTTC. Translation gives CAITRLAGGNNEQFF.

This chain links TRBV5-6 with TRBJ2-2, with TRBD2 as a possible D gene (5 bases). The CDR3 runs to 14 residues. Between the trimmed V and J ends, which lost 2 bases and 4 bases, there was a span of 9 bases. Germline CDR1 SGHDT, CDR2 YYEEEE. This CDR3 is CASSLGGITGELFF. The CDR3 DNA is TGTGCCAGCAGCTTAGGAGGTATCACCGGGGAGCTGTTTTTT.

The chain links TRBV5-8 to TRBJ2-5; D is perhaps TRBD1 (6 bases). With the DNA end fitting TRBJ2-7 better, the J assignment may be wrong. Looked up from germline, CDR1 is SGHTS and CDR2 is YDEGEE. There are 14 residues in the CDR3. The DNA of the CDR3 is TGTGCCAGCAGGGTCAGGGGTTTCTCCTACGAGCAGTACTTC. Translating gives CASRVRGFSYEQYF.

V is TRBV30 and J is TRBJ2-7; perhaps TRBD1 as D (5 bases). Germline loops: CDR1 GTSNPN, CDR2 SVGIG (reference sequence). V shed 8 bases and J shed 2 bases, with 16 bases lying between them. CDR3 length: 13 amino acids. This chain's CDR3 is CAGSVQDPYEQYF. The DNA for the CDR3 is TGTGCCGGATCGGTACAGGACCCCTACGAGCAGTACTTC.

This clone was found a few times. The rearrangement links TRBV4-2 to TRBJ2-7; 12 bases line up with TRBD1. The CDR3 is 17 residues long. Germline V gives CDR1 LGHNA, CDR2 YNFKEQ. V lost 4 bases and J lost 4; bases outside the gene matches: 11. CDR3 sequence reads: CASSPRGGQGAEYEQYF. CDR3 nucleotide sequence: TGTGCCAGCAGCCCGAGGGGGGGACAGGGGGCTGAGTACGAGCAGTACTTC.

This clone was detected only a few times. The CDR3 DNA reads TGTGCCAGCAGCTCCGATAGATCCCCCCGCTACGAGCAGTACTTC. Translation: CASSSDRSPRYEQYF. V gene TRBV5-6 combines with J gene TRBJ2-7; D unresolved. The V end lost 3 bases, the J end lost 3 bases, and 16 bases lay between the germline ends. The germline gives CDR1 SGHDT, CDR2 YYEEEE. The CDR3 spans 15 residues.

The chain employs TRBV2 and TRBJ1-6; D not certain. V lost 3 bases, J lost 10 bases, and 13 bases lay in between. In germline, CDR1 is SNHLY, CDR2 FYNNEI. The CDR3 has 14 amino acids. CDR3 in DNA: TGTGCCAGCAGTGACAGGCCGACCCTGTCACCCCTCCACTTT. It codes for CASSDRPTLSPLHF.

The genes are TRBV2 and TRBJ2-7; the D is unclear. The CDR3 totals 11 residues. Germline V gene data show CDR1 as SNHLY and CDR2 as FYNNEI. Trimming shortened V by 5 bases and J by 3 bases, and 5 bases separated the two germline ends. CDR3 nucleotides: TGTGCCAGCAGTCCTTTCTACGAGCAGTACTTC. Its translation: CASSPFYEQYF. Using reference TRBV2 and TRBJ2-7 for the parts outside the CDR3, the full variable domain is EPEVTQTPSHQVTQMGQEVILRCVPISNHLYFYWYRQILGQKVEFLVSFYNNEISEKSEIFDDQFSVERPDGSNFTLKIRSTKLEDSAMYFCASSPFYEQYFGPGTRLTVT.

The sample holds a few counts of this clone. V is TRBV5-4 and J is TRBJ1-1, with 9 bases that match TRBD1. Trimming cost V 2 bases and J 10 bases; bases outside gene matches: 6. The CDR3 length is 13 residues. Per the germline V gene, CDR1 is SGHNT and CDR2 is YYREEE (reference sequence). DNA of the CDR3: TGTGCCAGCAGCTTACAGGGGGCCTTATTAGCTTTCTTT. Amino acid sequence: CASSLQGALLAFF.

This chain's CDR3 is CASRPQINYGYTF. CDR3 nucleotides: TGTGCCAGCAGGCCACAGATTAACTATGGCTACACCTTC. The chain couples TRBV6-5 to TRBJ1-2; D unclear. Per germline, CDR1 MNHEY and CDR2 SVGAGI. Trimming took 6 bases from V and 1 from J, leaving 9 bases between them. This CDR3 spans 13 amino acids.

In its sample, this clone was seen once. The rearrangement uses TRBV6-6 and TRBJ1-6; the match to TRBD1 covers 7 bases. The CDR3 runs to 15 residues. CDR1 is MNHNY and CDR2 is SVGAGI in the germline V gene (reference sequence). The J segment lost 8 bases and the V segment lost 5 bases, leaving 9 bases of the junction unmatched. CDR3 residues: CASSASGTAYSPLHF. For the CDR3, the DNA is TGTGCCAGCAGTGCATCCGGGACAGCTTATTCACCCCTCCACTTT.

In its sample, this clone was seen a few times. This chain links TRBV5-1 with TRBJ2-5, with D possibly being TRBD2 (7 bases). Germline assignment: CDR1 SGHRS and CDR2 YFSETQ. The CDR3 is made up of 17 amino acids. With 0 bases removed from V and 5 bases from J, the gap between germline ends came to 20 bases. The CDR3 reads CASSLAYLGGGEETQYF. In DNA form, the CDR3 reads TGCGCCAGCAGCTTGGCCTATCTGGGAGGGGGTGAGGAGACCCAGTACTTC. Together with reference TRBV5-1 and TRBJ2-5, the CDR3 gives the full variable domain: KAGVTQTPRYLIKTRGQQVTLSCSPISGHRSVSWYQQTPGQGLQFLFEYFSETQRNKGNFPGRFSGRQFSNSRSEMNVSTLELGDSALYLCASSLAYLGGGEETQYFGPGTRLLVL.

The rearrangement joins TRBV6-5 to TRBJ2-7; 10 nucleotides line up with TRBD2. The CDR3 is 15 amino acids. J gave up 4 bases and V 2 bases, and 5 bases lay outside the gene matches. From germline, CDR1 is MNHEY and CDR2 SVGAGI. As DNA, the CDR3 is TGTGCCAGCAGTTACGCCAGGACTAGCGGTTACGAGCAGTACTTC. Residues: CASSYARTSGYEQYF.

A few counts support this clone. The genes are TRBV28 and TRBJ2-4; 9 bases are a match to TRBD1. Germline V gene data show CDR1 as MDHEN and CDR2 as SYDVKM. Germline trimming cut 3 bases from V and 3 bases from J; bases unmatched to any gene: 9. This CDR3 has 17 residues. CDR3 loop: CASSFLTGGKIKNIQYF. CDR3 nucleotides: TGTGCCAGCAGTTTCCTGACAGGGGGTAAAATCAAAAACATTCAGTACTTC.

This clone occurred a few times. V is TRBV11-2 and J is TRBJ2-1, with D unclear. This CDR3 is 15 amino acids long. Trimming took off 10 bases at V and 2 bases at J, with 18 bases between the two ends. Germline V CDR1 and CDR2: SGHAT, FQNNGV. The CDR3 nucleotides are TGTGCCATCGCGGTCGGCCCGTATCCCTACAATGAGCAGTTCTTC. Translating gives CAIAVGPYPYNEQFF.

The CDR3 bases are TGTGCCAGCAGTTACTCGAGAGGGTTCCCCCAGCATTTT. This encodes CASSYSRGFPQHF. This chain joins TRBV6-6 and TRBJ1-5, with D uncertain. CDR3 length: 13 amino acids. The ends were cut back, 0 bases at V and 10 bases at J, with 10 bases in the middle. The germline CDR1 and CDR2 sequences are MNHNY and SVGAGI (reference sequence).

V and J are TRBV2 and TRBJ1-1, with 7 bases matching TRBD1. This CDR3 comprises 15 residues. Germline CDR1 is SNHLY and CDR2 is FYNNEI. V lost 7 bases to trimming and J lost 6 bases; unmatched junction nucleotides: 14. The CDR3, as DNA: TGTGCCAGCAATGACAGGGTTTATATTGGTGCTGAAGCTTTCTTT. This codes for CASNDRVYIGAEAFF.

This clone was seen only a few times. The rearrangement uses TRBV4-1 and TRBJ2-5; 10 nucleotides agree with TRBD1. The DNA end favors TRBJ2-7, so the J call may be wrong. CDR1 is MGHRA and CDR2 is YSYEKL in the germline V gene. CDR3 length equals 15 residues. CDR3 coding DNA: TGCGCCAGCAGCCAAGCGACAGGGGGCTTCTACGAGCAGTACTTC. It encodes CASSQATGGFYEQYF.

This clone has a single count. The rearrangement links TRBV6-4 to TRBJ1-1; D might be TRBD1 (5 bases). Germline CDR1 MRHNA, CDR2 SNTAGT. The CDR3 spans 20 residues. V gave up 3 bases and J gave up 1 base, with 27 bases separating them. CDR3 bases: TGTGCCAGCAGTGATTTTGTGGCCCTGGTTTCGTACAGGCCGAACACTGAAGCTTTCTTT. Translated, it gives CASSDFVALVSYRPNTEAFF.

A single count supports this clone. This rearrangement joins TRBV6-1 to TRBJ2-5; D unresolved. CDR1 is MNHNS and CDR2 is SASEGT in the germline V gene. The CDR3 is 14 amino acids. V was cut by 6 bases and J by 5 bases, with 16 bases left in between. Here the CDR3 DNA reads TGTGCCAGCAGGGGCAACGACGTTTCGGAGACCCAGTACTTC. The encoded protein is CASRGNDVSETQYF.

The chain joins TRBV9 to TRBJ2-3; 9 bases agree with TRBD2. CDR1 is SGDLS, CDR2 YYNGEE, per germline. The CDR3 is 14 residues long. With V trimmed by 5 bases and J by 4 bases, 5 bases remained unmatched. The CDR3 bases are TGTGCCAGCAGTCTTAGCGGGAGCGCAGATACGCAGTATTTT. It specifies CASSLSGSADTQYF.

The table lists this clone with a few counts. An end of the junction does not agree with germline; a read error may underlie this. The V and J genes are TRBV4-1 and TRBJ1-1, with TRBD1 matching over 10 bases. Germline CDR1 reads MGHRA; CDR2 reads YSYEKL. The CDR3 consists of 14 residues. In nucleotides, the CDR3 is TGTGCCAGCAGCCAGACCGGGACAGGGGCTCGGGCTTTCTTT. Translating it yields CASSQTGTGARAFF.

The chain combines TRBV7-3 with TRBJ2-3; 7 bases fit TRBD2. Germline V gives CDR1 SGHTA, CDR2 FQGTGA. The CDR3 length is 15 residues. With V trimmed by 3 bases and J by 2 bases, 5 bases remained unmatched. The DNA of the CDR3 is TGTGCCAGCAGCTTCTCTGCGGGAGACACAGATACGCAGTATTTT. This sequence encodes CASSFSAGDTDTQYF.

This clone was picked up a small number of times. The rearrangement uses TRBV6-1 and TRBJ2-5; D possibly corresponds to TRBD1 (7 bases). The V gene's germline CDR1 is MNHNS and CDR2 SASEGT. CDR3 length: 13 amino acids. Deletions cut 6 bases from V and 5 bases from J, with 13 bases between. The CDR3 DNA reads as TGTGCCAGCAGGGCACAGGGGAGGGAGACCCAGTACTTC. Encoded protein: CASRAQGRETQYF.

The J gene is TRBJ1-1, the V gene TRBV9; D not certain. Trimming pared 4 bases from V and 0 bases from J, leaving 19 bases between. The CDR3 loop spans 17 amino acids. Germline V gene lookup returns CDR1 SGDLS and CDR2 YYNGEE. The CDR3 here is CASSPAAGVGMNTEAFF. CDR3 in DNA: TGTGCCAGCAGCCCGGCGGCGGGTGTAGGGATGAACACTGAAGCTTTCTTT.

This clone was seen a handful of times. The rearrangement uses TRBV11-2 and TRBJ1-2; the D gene is possibly TRBD1 (5 bases). From germline, CDR1 is SGHAT and CDR2 FQNNGV. There are 13 residues in the CDR3. Deletions cut 4 bases from V and 8 bases from J, with 14 bases between. The CDR3 is CASSYNRFDGYTF. The CDR3 DNA is TGTGCCAGCAGCTATAACAGGTTCGACGGCTACACCTTC.

This clone was found once. The gene calls are TRBV7-6 and TRBJ2-1; D is undetermined. CDR1 SGHVS and CDR2 FNYEAQ come from the germline V gene. The CDR3 is 13 residues long. The ends were cut back, 1 base at V and 9 bases at J, with 10 bases in the middle. The CDR3: CASSLVQRREQFF. Written as DNA, the CDR3 is TGTGCCAGCAGCTTAGTGCAGCGTCGTGAGCAGTTCTTC.

The chain employs TRBV9 and TRBJ1-6, with 12 positions matching TRBD1. The V segment lost 4 bases and the J segment 3 bases; nucleotides outside the gene matches: 11. Per the germline V gene, CDR1 is SGDLS and CDR2 is YYNGEE. CDR3 size: 19 residues. The CDR3: CASSPGQGAKSYYNSPLHF. The DNA of the CDR3 is TGTGCCAGCAGCCCGGGACAGGGGGCGAAGAGTTACTATAATTCACCCCTCCACTTT.